This T cell receptor (beta chain) comes out of a study of regulatory dendritic cells for organ transplantation. On this clone: No antigen is known for it.

Whole-study results and caveats: Memory T cells were less diverse than naive, with memory CD8+ most oligoclonal. The most alloreactive TCR clonotypes were found in resting memory CD8+ cells. Between individuals, the alloreactive memory CD8+ T cell pool differed considerably.

Generated by immunoSEQ multiplex PCR, the TCRdb table keeps only in-frame clones and is missing some. Among about 28,000 clones listed, about four fifths were seen once. The sequencing input was naive CD8+ T cells from blood. Subset: CD45RA+ naive T cells. The sequence came from a human donor in good health.

CDR3 loop: CASSTGGPYEQYF. The CDR3 DNA reads as TGTGCCAGCAGTACAGGGGGCCCCTACGAGCAGTACTTC. The chain is built from TRBV6-5 and TRBJ2-7; 9 bases are a match to TRBD1. This CDR3 contains 13 residues. Germline V gene sequence: CDR1 MNHEY, CDR2 SVGAGI. The trim removed 5 bases at V and 2 bases at J, leaving 1 base unmatched.